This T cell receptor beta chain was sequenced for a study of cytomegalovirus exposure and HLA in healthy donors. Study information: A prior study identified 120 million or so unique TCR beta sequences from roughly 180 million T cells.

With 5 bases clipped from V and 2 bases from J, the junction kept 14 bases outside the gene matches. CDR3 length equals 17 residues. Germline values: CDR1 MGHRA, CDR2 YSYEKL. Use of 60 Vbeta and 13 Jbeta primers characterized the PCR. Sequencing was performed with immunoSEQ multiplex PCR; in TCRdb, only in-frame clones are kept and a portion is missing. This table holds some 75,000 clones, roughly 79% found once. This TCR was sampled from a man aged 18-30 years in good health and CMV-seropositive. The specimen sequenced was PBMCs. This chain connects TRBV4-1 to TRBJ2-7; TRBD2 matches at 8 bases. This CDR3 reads CASSLKGEREFPYEQYF. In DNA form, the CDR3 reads TGCGCCAGCAGCTTAAAGGGCGAGCGGGAGTTCCCCTACGAGCAGTACTTC.